This entry concerns a single T cell receptor (beta chain). Its antigen remains unidentified. V lost 1 base and J 3 bases, leaving 9 bases between the germline ends. This CDR3 spans 14 amino acids. Germline CDR1 SGHRS, CDR2 YFSETQ. Only in-frame clones appear in the TCRdb table, and some are missing; sequencing was by immunoSEQ multiplex PCR. The table includes about half a million clones, more than 75% detected once. This record belongs to a study of shared clonotypes between healthy human individuals. Points from the study as a whole: The study drew on few donors, limiting represented genetic and exposure-history diversity.

The clonotype comes from a woman aged 35 to 49 in good health. Some clones in this sample may be carry-over from other donors' samples. The chain couples TRBV5-1 to TRBJ2-3, with D unclear. What was sequenced was PBMCs. DNA for the CDR3: TGCGCCAGCAGCTTGAGCCTCGAGACAGATACGCAGTATTTT. Protein sequence: CASSLSLETDTQYF. The complete variable domain, with remaining parts taken from reference TRBV5-1 and TRBJ2-3, reads KAGVTQTPRYLIKTRGQQVTLSCSPISGHRSVSWYQQTPGQGLQFLFEYFSETQRNKGNFPGRFSGRQFSNSRSEMNVSTLELGDSALYLCASSLSLETDTQYFGPGTRLTVL.